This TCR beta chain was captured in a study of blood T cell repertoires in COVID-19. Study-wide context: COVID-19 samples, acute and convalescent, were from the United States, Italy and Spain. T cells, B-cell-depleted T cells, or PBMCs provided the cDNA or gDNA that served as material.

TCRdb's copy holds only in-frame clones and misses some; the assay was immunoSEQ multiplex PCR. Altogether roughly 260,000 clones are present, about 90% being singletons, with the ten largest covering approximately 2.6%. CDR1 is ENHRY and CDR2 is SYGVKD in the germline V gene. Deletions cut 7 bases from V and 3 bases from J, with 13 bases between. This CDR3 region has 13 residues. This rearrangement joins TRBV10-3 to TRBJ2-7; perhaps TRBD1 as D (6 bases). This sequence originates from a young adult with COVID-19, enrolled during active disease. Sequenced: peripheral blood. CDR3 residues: CAITWDNGYEQYF. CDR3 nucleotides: TGTGCCATCACCTGGGACAACGGCTACGAGCAGTACTTC.